Listed below are T cell receptor beta chains from one sample, sequenced in a study of cytomegalovirus exposure and HLA in healthy donors. Assay used: immunoSEQ multiplex PCR; TCRdb lists only in-frame clones, some missing. The sample contains roughly 150,000 clones, approximately 81% of which appear only once. Sequencing input: PBMCs. The receptor set was obtained from a young man in good health and CMV-seronegative. CDR3s include the opening cysteine and the closing phenylalanine or tryptophan. D genes are given only for firm matches. Only part of the rows carry a size: once, few, many, or a class if the clone is expanded.

clone_size: few
d_call: TRBD2
j_call: TRBJ2-5
v_call: TRBV30
cdr3_aa: CAWSTGGETQYF
cdr3_nt: TGTGCCTGGAGTACGGGAGGGGAGACCCAGTACTTC

clone_size: .
d_call: TRBD2
j_call: TRBJ2-1
v_call: TRBV13
cdr3_aa: CASSLRLAGRNEQFF
cdr3_nt: TGTGCCAGCAGCTTAAGACTAGCGGGAAGGAATGAGCAGTTCTTC

clone_size: few
d_call: TRBD2
j_call: TRBJ2-3
v_call: TRBV7-2
cdr3_aa: CASSSHLLLAGGSTDTQYF
cdr3_nt: TGTGCCAGCAGCTCTCACCTTCTACTAGCGGGAGGGAGCACAGATACGCAGTATTTT

clone_size: .
d_call: .
j_call: TRBJ1-1
v_call: TRBV5-6
cdr3_aa: CASSLSGSAFF
cdr3_nt: TGTGCCAGCAGCTTGTCAGGGTCTGCTTTCTTT

clone_size: few
d_call: TRBD1
j_call: TRBJ2-2
v_call: TRBV29-1
cdr3_aa: CSVSGQSTGELFF
cdr3_nt: TGCAGCGTTTCGGGACAGAGCACCGGGGAGCTGTTTTTT

clone_size: .
d_call: .
j_call: TRBJ1-4
v_call: TRBV15
cdr3_aa: CATSTRQINEKLFF
cdr3_nt: TGTGCCACCAGCACCCGACAGATTAATGAAAAGCTGTTTTTT

clone_size: once
d_call: .
j_call: TRBJ2-4
v_call: TRBV27
cdr3_aa: CARATDRELALAKNIQYF
cdr3_nt: TGTGCCAGGGCAACCGACCGGGAACTAGCACTAGCCAAAAACATTCAGTACTTC

clone_size: .
d_call: TRBD2
j_call: TRBJ2-1
v_call: TRBV11-2
cdr3_aa: CASSLGGGSIYEQFF
cdr3_nt: TGTGCCAGCAGCTTAGGGGGCGGGAGTATCTATGAGCAGTTCTTC

clone_size: .
d_call: .
j_call: TRBJ2-1
v_call: TRBV27
cdr3_aa: CASSFGGEEQFF
cdr3_nt: TGTGCCAGCAGTTTTGGGGGCGAGGAGCAGTTCTTC

clone_size: .
d_call: TRBD2
j_call: TRBJ2-7
v_call: TRBV7-6
cdr3_aa: CASSPRGGLEQYF
cdr3_nt: TGTGCCAGCAGCCCGCGGGGGGGTCTCGAGCAGTACTTC

clone_size: .
d_call: .
j_call: TRBJ2-3
v_call: TRBV19
cdr3_aa: CASSILDSIDTQYF
cdr3_nt: TGTGCCAGTAGTATTCTTGACAGTATAGATACGCAGTATTTT

clone_size: once
d_call: TRBD2
j_call: TRBJ2-3
v_call: TRBV27
cdr3_aa: CASKPSRGSTDTQYF
cdr3_nt: TGTGCCAGCAAACCCTCGCGGGGGAGCACAGATACGCAGTATTTT

clone_size: .
d_call: TRBD1
j_call: TRBJ1-1
v_call: TRBV19
cdr3_aa: CASTSRDRYTEAFF
cdr3_nt: TGTGCCAGTACTTCCCGGGACAGATACACTGAAGCTTTCTTT

clone_size: few
d_call: TRBD1
j_call: TRBJ1-5
v_call: TRBV5-1
cdr3_aa: CANARPRDRGLGSNQPQHF
cdr3_nt: TGCGCCAACGCCAGGCCCCGGGACAGGGGGCTAGGGAGCAATCAGCCCCAGCATTTT

clone_size: .
d_call: .
j_call: TRBJ1-2
v_call: TRBV9
cdr3_aa: CASTPGEGNYGYTF
cdr3_nt: TGTGCCAGCACCCCAGGGGAGGGGAACTATGGCTACACCTTC

clone_size: .
d_call: TRBD1
j_call: TRBJ2-6
v_call: TRBV5-4
cdr3_aa: CASTASWTGGFSGANVLTF
cdr3_nt: TGTGCCAGCACCGCTAGCTGGACAGGGGGATTCTCTGGGGCCAACGTCCTGACTTTC

clone_size: .
d_call: TRBD1
j_call: TRBJ1-1
v_call: TRBV19
cdr3_aa: CASSHRTGRLGAFF
cdr3_nt: TGTGCCAGTAGCCACCGGACAGGGCGATTGGGAGCTTTCTTT

clone_size: few
d_call: .
j_call: TRBJ2-7
v_call: TRBV7-6
cdr3_aa: CASSTGPNYEQYF
cdr3_nt: TGTGCCAGCTCCACAGGGCCCAACTACGAGCAGTACTTC

clone_size: .
d_call: .
j_call: TRBJ2-5
v_call: TRBV28
cdr3_aa: CASSLETQYF
cdr3_nt: TGTGCCAGCAGTCTAGAGACCCAGTACTTC

clone_size: .
d_call: TRBD2
j_call: TRBJ2-1
v_call: TRBV6-1
cdr3_aa: CASNRLAGAYNEQFF
cdr3_nt: TGTGCCAGCAACAGACTAGCGGGAGCCTACAATGAGCAGTTCTTC

clone_size: .
d_call: .
j_call: TRBJ2-1
v_call: TRBV9
cdr3_aa: CASSVGGGGTVEQFF
cdr3_nt: TGTGCCAGCAGCGTAGGGGGAGGGGGGACGGTTGAGCAGTTCTTC

clone_size: .
d_call: .
j_call: TRBJ2-1
v_call: TRBV28
cdr3_aa: CASLKRSGLSSYNEQFF
cdr3_nt: TGTGCCAGCCTCAAAAGGTCAGGCCTCAGCTCCTACAATGAGCAGTTCTTC

clone_size: .
d_call: TRBD1
j_call: TRBJ2-7
v_call: TRBV4-3
cdr3_aa: CASSQADRDEQYF
cdr3_nt: TGCGCCAGCAGCCAGGCCGACAGGGACGAGCAGTACTTC

clone_size: few
d_call: .
j_call: TRBJ2-4
v_call: TRBV2
cdr3_aa: CASSRGGGSSLGRAKNIQYF
cdr3_nt: TGTGCCAGCTCCCGAGGGGGGGGCAGTAGTTTGGGGAGGGCCAAAAACATTCAGTACTTC

clone_size: .
d_call: TRBD1
j_call: TRBJ2-7
v_call: TRBV5-4
cdr3_aa: CASSRTGAYEQYF
cdr3_nt: TGTGCCAGCAGCCGTACAGGGGCCTACGAGCAGTACTTC

clone_size: .
d_call: TRBD1
j_call: TRBJ1-2
v_call: TRBV5-6
cdr3_aa: CASSWDTGGGYTF
cdr3_nt: TGTGCCAGCAGCTGGGACACAGGGGGGGGCTACACCTTC

clone_size: .
d_call: .
j_call: TRBJ2-5
v_call: TRBV10-2
cdr3_aa: CASQSAWGRTLGETQYF
cdr3_nt: TGCGCCAGCCAATCAGCTTGGGGGCGCACTCTGGGAGAGACCCAGTACTTC

clone_size: .
d_call: .
j_call: TRBJ2-3
v_call: TRBV7-9
cdr3_aa: CASSTRGTDTQYF
cdr3_nt: TGTGCCAGCAGCACCCGCGGGACGGATACGCAGTATTTT

clone_size: .
d_call: .
j_call: TRBJ2-3
v_call: TRBV28
cdr3_aa: CASSLADTDTQYF
cdr3_nt: TGTGCCAGCAGTTTAGCAGACACAGATACGCAGTATTTT

clone_size: .
d_call: TRBD1
j_call: TRBJ1-5
v_call: TRBV6-5
cdr3_aa: CASSWDRMGGQPQHF
cdr3_nt: TGTGCCAGCAGTTGGGACAGGATGGGTGGGCAGCCCCAGCATTTT

clone_size: .
d_call: .
j_call: TRBJ2-5
v_call: TRBV7-9
cdr3_aa: CASSSGHQETQYF
cdr3_nt: TGTGCCAGCAGTTCGGGACATCAAGAGACCCAGTACTTC

clone_size: .
d_call: TRBD1
j_call: TRBJ1-2
v_call: TRBV7-2
cdr3_aa: CASSLNQGARGYTF
cdr3_nt: TGTGCCAGCAGCCTCAACCAGGGGGCAAGAGGCTACACCTTC

clone_size: once
d_call: .
j_call: TRBJ2-2
v_call: TRBV5-1
cdr3_aa: CASSLYDTGELFF
cdr3_nt: TGCGCCAGTTCACTTTACGACACCGGGGAGCTGTTTTTT

clone_size: .
d_call: TRBD2
j_call: TRBJ2-1
v_call: TRBV10-3
cdr3_aa: CAISVAGDTYNEQFF
cdr3_nt: TGTGCCATCAGTGTAGCGGGAGACACCTACAATGAGCAGTTCTTC

clone_size: .
d_call: .
j_call: TRBJ2-5
v_call: TRBV18
cdr3_aa: CASSPTDQETQYF
cdr3_nt: TGTGCCAGCTCACCAACAGACCAAGAGACCCAGTACTTC

clone_size: .
d_call: .
j_call: TRBJ1-3
v_call: TRBV6-5
cdr3_aa: CATADSLMGGNTIYF
cdr3_nt: TGTGCCACCGCGGACAGCCTAATGGGCGGAAACACCATATATTTT

clone_size: .
d_call: .
j_call: TRBJ2-3
v_call: TRBV5-6
cdr3_aa: CASSLVRDTQYF
cdr3_nt: TGTGCCAGCAGCTTGGTCAGGGATACGCAGTATTTT

clone_size: .
d_call: TRBD2
j_call: TRBJ2-3
v_call: TRBV5-1
cdr3_aa: CASSFGEGRTDTQYF
cdr3_nt: TGCGCCAGCAGCTTTGGGGAGGGCCGGACAGATACGCAGTATTTT

clone_size: .
d_call: TRBD1
j_call: TRBJ1-5
v_call: TRBV6-5
cdr3_aa: CASSSTTGVFNQPQHF
cdr3_nt: TGTGCCAGCAGTTCCACCACAGGGGTATTCAATCAGCCCCAGCATTTT

clone_size: few
d_call: .
j_call: TRBJ2-7
v_call: TRBV4-1
cdr3_aa: CASSQDTGVIYPGYEQYF
cdr3_nt: TGCGCCAGCAGCCAAGATACGGGGGTAATTTATCCGGGATACGAGCAGTACTTC

clone_size: .
d_call: TRBD1
j_call: TRBJ2-7
v_call: TRBV6-5
cdr3_aa: CASSTGKGQAQYF
cdr3_nt: TGTGCCAGCAGTACGGGAAAAGGACAGGCCCAGTACTTC

clone_size: once
d_call: .
j_call: TRBJ2-1
v_call: TRBV6-4
cdr3_aa: CASRAGNNEQFF
cdr3_nt: TGTGCCAGCAGAGCGGGCAACAATGAGCAGTTCTTC

clone_size: .
d_call: .
j_call: TRBJ1-1
v_call: TRBV2
cdr3_aa: CASRREGNTEAFF
cdr3_nt: TGTGCCAGCAGACGGGAAGGGAACACTGAAGCTTTCTTT

clone_size: .
d_call: .
j_call: TRBJ2-5
v_call: TRBV29-1
cdr3_aa: CSVGGSLQETQYF
cdr3_nt: TGCAGCGTTGGAGGCAGCCTCCAAGAGACCCAGTACTTC

clone_size: .
d_call: .
j_call: TRBJ1-2
v_call: TRBV6-5
cdr3_aa: CASSYSGSNYGYTF
cdr3_nt: TGTGCCAGCAGTTACTCGGGCAGCAACTATGGCTACACCTTC

clone_size: .
d_call: .
j_call: TRBJ2-7
v_call: TRBV5-1
cdr3_aa: CASSLPGGLYEQYF
cdr3_nt: TGCGCCAGCAGCTTGCCGGGGGGCCTTTACGAGCAGTACTTC

clone_size: once
d_call: TRBD2
j_call: TRBJ2-7
v_call: TRBV5-4
cdr3_aa: CASSRGGVEQYF
cdr3_nt: TGTGCCAGCAGCCGCGGGGGGGTTGAGCAGTACTTC

clone_size: few
d_call: .
j_call: TRBJ1-5
v_call: TRBV11-2
cdr3_aa: CASSLDEGTTQHF
cdr3_nt: TGTGCCAGCAGCTTAGATGAAGGGACAACCCAGCATTTT

clone_size: .
d_call: TRBD2
j_call: TRBJ2-1
v_call: TRBV5-1
cdr3_aa: CASSLPAGGPNEQFF
cdr3_nt: TGCGCCAGCAGTTTGCCAGCGGGAGGGCCAAATGAGCAGTTCTTC

clone_size: .
d_call: TRBD2
j_call: TRBJ2-1
v_call: TRBV4-3
cdr3_aa: CASSQEWTNLAGAYNEQFF
cdr3_nt: TGCGCCAGCAGCCAAGAGTGGACGAACCTAGCGGGAGCCTACAATGAGCAGTTCTTC

clone_size: .
d_call: .
j_call: TRBJ2-7
v_call: TRBV4-1
cdr3_aa: CASSQGGGEQYF
cdr3_nt: TGCGCCAGCAGCCAAGGTGGGGGGGAGCAGTACTTC

clone_size: .
d_call: .
j_call: TRBJ2-6
v_call: TRBV4-3
cdr3_aa: CASSPQGSGANVLTF
cdr3_nt: TGCGCCAGCAGCCCACAGGGCTCTGGGGCCAACGTCCTGACTTTC

clone_size: .
d_call: TRBD1
j_call: TRBJ2-3
v_call: TRBV7-2
cdr3_aa: CASSLVVRGTYTDTQYF
cdr3_nt: TGTGCCAGCAGCTTAGTGGTCAGGGGGACATACACAGATACGCAGTATTTT

clone_size: .
d_call: TRBD2
j_call: TRBJ2-1
v_call: TRBV7-2
cdr3_aa: CASSLRRGGTGEQFF
cdr3_nt: TGTGCCAGCAGCTTACGGCGGGGGGGGACGGGGGAGCAGTTCTTC

clone_size: .
d_call: TRBD2
j_call: TRBJ2-7
v_call: TRBV10-3
cdr3_aa: CAISDRASGIYEQYF
cdr3_nt: TGTGCCATCAGTGACCGGGCTAGCGGGATCTACGAGCAGTACTTC

clone_size: .
d_call: .
j_call: TRBJ2-3
v_call: TRBV5-8
cdr3_aa: CASSSGGGEGQYF
cdr3_nt: TGTGCCAGCAGCTCCGGAGGAGGGGAAGGGCAGTATTTT

clone_size: .
d_call: .
j_call: TRBJ2-2
v_call: TRBV30
cdr3_aa: CAWSGLRTGELFF
cdr3_nt: TGTGCCTGGAGTGGGTTGAGAACCGGGGAGCTGTTTTTT

clone_size: .
d_call: .
j_call: TRBJ1-2
v_call: TRBV28
cdr3_aa: CASSSLRGGMRYGYTF
cdr3_nt: TGTGCCAGCAGTTCTCTACGGGGAGGGATGAGGTATGGCTACACCTTC

clone_size: .
d_call: TRBD2
j_call: TRBJ2-1
v_call: TRBV7-2
cdr3_aa: CASSLPGTSGRNEQFF
cdr3_nt: TGTGCCAGCAGCTTACCTGGGACTAGCGGGAGGAATGAGCAGTTCTTC